The following is a T cell receptor beta chain sequence with its context. This sample stems from a study of blood T cell repertoires in COVID-19. Overall study: The origin of the acute and convalescent COVID-19 samples was the United States, Italy and Spain. The analysed material was cDNA or gDNA that came from T cells, B-cell-depleted T cells, or PBMCs.

CDR3 length equals 13 residues. V was pared by 2 bases and J by 15 bases, with 14 bases between. Per the germline V gene, CDR1 is MNHNS and CDR2 is SASEGT. Under the authors' procedure: Estimation of nucleated cell counts was performed using reference gene primer amplification. The repertoire was sequenced with immunoSEQ multiplex PCR; TCRdb's copy has only in-frame clones and lacks some. V and J calls and clone size follow that table, whereas D and trimming were derived from the DNA. The sample contains about 76,000 clones, roughly 89% of which appear only once. The chain has TRBV6-1 and TRBJ1-6; D call uncertain. The sequence derives from a man aged 30-40 years with acute or convalescent COVID-19. Sequenced sample: peripheral blood. The CDR3 protein is CASSESITPSLHF. The DNA of the CDR3 is TGTGCCAGCAGTGAAAGTATCACCCCGAGCCTCCACTTT.